This section outlines one T cell receptor beta chain sequence together with its context. This clone has a single count. Its antigen target is currently unknown. Base qualities are not provided; no much larger clone lies one nucleotide away. This same CDR3 is encoded by further DNA sequences in the sample. This entry comes from a study of identifying expanded T cells in peripheral blood (dated by TCRdb to 2018 to 2020). With regard to the full study: Technical replicates were generated by sequencing separate aliquots of the same genomic DNA pool, and four replicates were compared pairwise. Paper-wide results and their limitations: The authors expected that over much longer intervals, such as months to years, biological variance in healthy repertoires might increase even further. Variance in clone template counts between roughly 2-week samples significantly increased with total template count across all healthy donors. The binomial model flagged roughly 1.2 differentially abundant clones between technical replicates but approximately 15 over around 2 weeks and under 25 over roughly 4 weeks. Both the number of clones called differentially abundant and the false-positive rate were significantly reduced by the beta-binomial model across all healthy-donor time intervals.

No immune events such as infections were documented for the healthy donors during the collection period. Healthy-donor blood repertoires served as a training cohort to calibrate time-dependent variance in a beta-binomial model of T-cell clone differential abundance. The training cohort comprised approximately ten healthy donors, 3 female and 7 male. An age range of about 29 to 65 years, with an average of about 45 years, was recorded for the donors. Obtained from a commercial supplier, whole blood was collected from each healthy donor at three time points set two to three weeks apart. For immunosequencing, genomic DNA was extracted from whole blood that had not been sorted. At the junction V is shortened by 5 bases and J by 6 bases; bases outside the gene matches: 5. Spanning cysteine to phenylalanine, the CDR3 consists of 14 amino acids. Only the CDR3 DNA stays, 42 bases, in frame from base 1. The germline V gene (reference sequence) gives CDR1 as GTSNPN and CDR2 as SVGIG.

The immunoSEQ Assay, which relies on bias-controlled multiplex PCR amplification of genomic DNA, was used to profile TCRbeta CDR3 regions. The original methods were these. The absolute abundance of each unique TCRbeta CDR3 region was quantified after sequences were collapsed and filtered. Differential abundance was tested with two models: a binomial (Fisher-equivalent) model and a beta-binomial model that adds time-dependent variance fitted from healthy donors. Clones with fewer than 5 combined templates were excluded, and clones with Benjamini-Hochberg FDR below 0.01 were called differentially abundant. Beta-binomial variance was modeled as a function of total template count across the two samples using the form v = (b*log(k)+a)^2. Held by TCRdb, this immuneACCESS table contains in-frame sequences only and omits some clones. Under half of the omission traces to an unresolved V gene where checked; the cause of the rest is unknown. That table furnishes V, J and clone size, whereas the DNA furnished D and trimming. The table for this sample lists about 100,000 clones; over 80% of them were counted only once. The ten largest account for 5.5% of the sample.

Sequences were obtained from blood. This receptor chain uses TRBV30 and TRBJ1-5; the junction holds 12 bases that match TRBD1. This TCR derives from a person between 18 and 75 years old in good health. The sequenced DNA is TGTGCCTGGCGGGGACAGGGGGCAGGTCAGCCCCAGCATTTT. Translation gives CAWRGQGAGQPQHF.